The T cell receptor beta chain under discussion was sequenced for a study of blood T cells in healthy people across ages. The wider study: For every two T cells, template switching captured about one barcoded beta molecule. The study's findings and limits: When set beside aged donors, long-lived donors presented more naive CD4+ cells and higher diversity. No one knew whether donors had CMV, which possibly confounded expanded clonotype changes.

A second PCR of 7 to 11 cycles used a sample-barcoded 5' primer and a J-beta primer mix. TCRdb called the 5' RACE reads again in MiXCR, with one record for every CDR3 protein. The table lists roughly 680,000 distinct CDR3 sequences, 52% of them singletons. The sample, 7.5 to 10 milliliters of peripheral blood, was drawn from each donor. Comments on this clonotype: Its antigen is not identified.

J gave up 1 base and V 5 bases, and 5 bases lay outside the gene matches. The length of the CDR3 is 15 residues. The sample comprised blood. The receptor comes from a woman older than 75 in good health. The V and J genes are TRBV12-3 or TRBV12-4 and TRBJ1-3; 7 bases align to TRBD1. The CDR3: CASSTRQGSGNTIYF. The CDR3 bases are TGTGCCAGCAGTACCCGACAGGGTTCTGGAAACACCATATATTTT.